This T cell receptor (beta chain) was profiled in a study of T cell repertoires in cytomegalovirus infection. The study's findings and limits: Totalled public TCR beta family frequency picked out people who carried CMV plus the relevant HLA.

TCRdb called the reads again in MiXCR, with one record for every CDR3 protein. The sample lists about a million distinct CDR3 sequences, around 32% occurring once. Germline V gene data show CDR1 as MNHEY and CDR2 as SVGAGI. Trimming pared 2 bases from V and 3 bases from J, leaving 5 bases between. The CDR3 runs 14 residues. Turning to this clonotype: Its target is not known.

This chain connects TRBV6-5 to TRBJ2-6; D not certain. This TCR was sampled from a human donor in good health (CMV status not recorded). Some clones in this sample may be carry-over from other donors' samples. The sample consisted of cultured CD8+ T cells from PBMCs, taken from culture after CMV antigen stimulation. This CDR3 is CASSYSIGANVLTF. The CDR3 nucleotides read TGTGCCAGCAGTTACAGTATTGGGGCCAACGTCCTGACTTTC.